One sample yielded the 22 T cell receptor beta chains listed below, sequenced in a study of blood T cell repertoires in COVID-19 (dated by TCRdb to 2020 to 2022). The method behind the library was the immunoSEQ multiplex PCR assay. The clones in this table, taken by TCRdb from immuneACCESS, are in-frame only. Not every clone is retained; where verified, under half of the shortfall comes from an unresolved V gene, and the cause of the rest is unknown. This sample lists around 390,000 clones; approximately 87% were detected once. The ten largest clones add up to approximately 10% of the sample. The sequencing input was PBMCs or T cells enriched from blood (not recorded which). The receptors were sampled from a woman aged 45-60 years who had recovered from COVID-19.

The chain joins TRBV6-5 to TRBJ1-4, with unresolved D. V was cut by 5 bases and J by 0 bases, with 10 bases left in between. This CDR3 contains 15 residues. The germline V gene encodes CDR1 MNHEY and CDR2 SVGAGI. The CDR3 DNA follows: TGTGCCAGCAGTAACCACATTGCAACTAATGAAAAACTGTTTTTT. Translated: CASSNHIATNEKLFF.

The chain combines TRBV9 with TRBJ2-3; 11 bases match TRBD2. This CDR3 has 17 amino acids. Germline V gene lookup returns CDR1 SGDLS and CDR2 YYNGEE. V was pared by 0 bases and J by 0 bases, with 3 bases of the junction left unmatched. The CDR3 coding sequence is TGTGCCAGCAGCGTAGAACCTAGCGGGGGGAGCACAGATACGCAGTATTTT. Translation gives CASSVEPSGGSTDTQYF.

The genes are TRBV2 and TRBJ1-3; TRBD1 matches 8 bases. Germline CDR1 reads SNHLY; CDR2 reads FYNNEI. J lost 2 bases, V lost 5 bases, and 5 bases had no gene match. CDR3 length equals 15 residues. CDR3 loop: CASSRDRGAGNTIYF. For the CDR3, the DNA is TGTGCCAGCAGTCGAGACAGGGGCGCTGGAAACACCATATATTTT.

V gene TRBV10-3 combines with J gene TRBJ1-6, with TRBD1 matching 10 bases. The CDR3 has 16 amino acids. V dropped 11 bases and J dropped 6; count of bases not matched to a gene: 13. Germline V gives CDR1 ENHRY, CDR2 SYGVKD. CDR3 residues: CAAGGAGQGVNSPLHF. CDR3 coding DNA: TGTGCCGCCGGGGGGGCCGGACAGGGGGTTAATTCACCCCTCCACTTT.

This clone was detected only a few times. The chain links TRBV7-2 to TRBJ2-7; 10 bases align to TRBD2. The CDR3 length is 17 residues. Germline CDR1 reads SGHTA; CDR2 reads FQGNSA. V was clipped by 2 bases and J by 4 bases; unmatched bases: 11. The CDR3 loop is CASSLTAGGPRSYEQYF. The CDR3 DNA is TGTGCCAGCAGCTTAACAGCGGGGGGGCCCCGTAGTTACGAGCAGTACTTC. Complete variable domain (other parts from reference TRBV7-2 and TRBJ2-7): GAGVSQSPSNKVTEKGKDVELRCDPISGHTALYWYRQSLGQGLEFLIYFQGNSAPDKSGLPSDRFSAERTGGSVSTLTIQRTQQEDSAVYLCASSLTAGGPRSYEQYFGPGTRLTVT.

The chain employs TRBV19 and TRBJ1-6, with 9 bases matching TRBD1. J lost 13 bases, V lost 5 bases, and 9 bases had no gene match. CDR3 length: 14 residues. Looked up from germline, CDR1 is LNHDA and CDR2 is SQIVND (reference sequence). The CDR3 nucleotides are TGTGCCAGTAGTGCGGCGGGACAGGGCTTTCCCCTCCACTTT. Translating gives CASSAAGQGFPLHF.

The count of this clone is one. The V gene is TRBV6-5, the J gene TRBJ2-7; the D is unclear. Trimming shortened V by 2 bases and J by 5 bases, and 13 bases separated the two germline ends. This CDR3 is 14 amino acids long. In germline, CDR1 is MNHEY, CDR2 SVGAGI. The CDR3 loop reads CASSYMTPEDEQYF. In DNA, the CDR3 is TGTGCCAGCAGTTACATGACGCCCGAGGACGAGCAGTACTTC.

This chain links TRBV7-8 with TRBJ1-6, with TRBD1 as a possible D gene (5 bases). The V gene's germline CDR1 is SGHVS and CDR2 FQNEAQ. CDR3 length: 14 amino acids. Trimming pared 4 bases from V and 10 bases from J, leaving 14 bases between. Written as DNA, the CDR3 is TGTGCCAGCAGCTACGGGAGGGGTGACTCACCCCTCCACTTT. Translation: CASSYGRGDSPLHF.

The chain has TRBV28 and TRBJ1-5, with unresolved D. This CDR3 contains 14 residues. V lost 1 base and J lost 0, with 4 bases in between. Germline-derived CDR1 and CDR2 are MDHEN and SYDVKM. The CDR3, as DNA: TGTGCCAGCAGTTTATCCGTTAGCAATCAGCCCCAGCATTTT. It specifies CASSLSVSNQPQHF. Full variable domain (rest looked up from reference TRBV28 and TRBJ1-5): DVKVTQSSRYLVKRTGEKVFLECVQDMDHENMFWYRQDPGLGLRLIYFSYDVKMKEKGDIPEGYSVSREKKERFSLILESASTNQTSMYLCASSLSVSNQPQHFGDGTRLSIL.

This clone appeared once. The chain employs TRBV12-3 or TRBV12-4 and TRBJ2-2, with D possibly matching TRBD2 (6 bases). This CDR3 region has 12 residues. Trimming took off 7 bases at V and 7 bases at J, with 10 bases between the two ends. CDR3 region: CASTGRIGELFF. The CDR3 nucleotides are TGTGCCAGCACCGGGAGAATCGGGGAGCTGTTTTTT.

This chain connects TRBV6-2 or TRBV6-3 to TRBJ2-5; 7 positions match TRBD2. This CDR3 region has 15 residues. The germline gives CDR1 MNHEY, CDR2 SVGEGT. V was clipped by 5 bases and J by 6 bases; unmatched bases: 12. The CDR3 protein is CASSGGLVLRKTQYF. CDR3 nucleotides: TGTGCCAGCAGTGGCGGACTAGTTTTAAGGAAGACCCAGTACTTC.

V usage is TRBV12-3 or TRBV12-4 and J usage is TRBJ2-7; tentative D call: TRBD1 (5 bases). The CDR3 runs to 13 residues. Trimming removed 3 bases from V and 5 bases from J, with 11 bases in between. CDR3 sequence reads: CASSFSGINEQYF. As DNA, the CDR3 is TGTGCCAGCAGTTTCTCAGGGATCAACGAGCAGTACTTC.

The V and J genes are TRBV5-4 and TRBJ2-3; 8 bases align to TRBD2. Trimming cost V 3 bases and J 9 bases; bases outside gene matches: 18. CDR1 is SGHNT and CDR2 is YYREEE in the germline V gene (reference sequence). This CDR3 comprises 17 residues. The CDR3 loop is CASSSGLGGGSQGTQYF. CDR3 coding DNA: TGTGCCAGCAGCTCCGGACTGGGCGGGGGGTCCCAGGGGACGCAGTATTTT.

The rearrangement links TRBV7-2 to TRBJ2-7; 9 nucleotides agree with TRBD1. CDR3 length equals 14 residues. Per the germline V gene, CDR1 is SGHTA and CDR2 is FQGNSA. Trimming took 5 bases from V and 2 from J; bases not matched to a gene: 4. The CDR3 DNA reads as TGTGCCAGCAGCGCCGGGACAGGGACCTACGAGCAGTACTTC. Translating gives CASSAGTGTYEQYF.

The chain is built from TRBV28 and TRBJ1-4, with D perhaps TRBD1 (5 bases). CDR1 and CDR2 from the germline V gene are MDHEN and SYDVKM. CDR3 size: 16 residues. V lost 4 bases and J lost 0, with 12 bases in between. CDR3 loop: CASSSRWGPTNEKLFF. CDR3 nucleotides: TGTGCCAGCAGTTCCCGGTGGGGCCCAACTAATGAAAAACTGTTTTTT.

The V and J genes are TRBV25-1 and TRBJ1-6; the D is unclear. The germline V and J ends were trimmed by 6 bases and 9 bases, with 9 bases remaining between them. Germline V CDR1 and CDR2: MGHDK, SYGVNS. CDR3 size: 12 residues. The CDR3 reads CASSGEVSPLHF. The CDR3 DNA is TGTGCCAGCAGCGGGGAAGTTTCACCCCTCCACTTT.

The V gene is TRBV5-5, the J gene TRBJ1-2; tentatively, D is TRBD1 (6 bases). Trimming removed 0 bases from V and 2 bases from J, with 11 bases in between. This CDR3 has 15 residues. Germline-derived CDR1 and CDR2 are SGHKS and YYEKEE (reference sequence). The CDR3: CASSLDPTGNYGYTF. In DNA form, the CDR3 reads TGTGCCAGCAGCTTGGATCCAACAGGGAACTATGGCTACACCTTC. The whole variable domain, filled in from reference TRBV5-5 and TRBJ1-2, reads DAGVTQSPTHLIKTRGQQVTLRCSPISGHKSVSWYQQVLGQGPQFIFQYYEKEERGRGNFPDRFSARQFPNYSSELNVNALLLGDSALYLCASSLDPTGNYGYTFGSGTRLTVV.

This clone was seen more than once but under ten times. The chain combines TRBV10-3 with TRBJ2-7; 7 bases are a match to TRBD1. Looked up from germline, CDR1 is ENHRY and CDR2 is SYGVKD. Unmatched junction bases numbered 11, after V lost 2 bases and J lost 4 bases. CDR3 size: 16 residues. The CDR3 DNA reads as TGTGCCATCAGTGAGCAAGAGACAGGGTATCGTTACGAGCAGTACTTC. Its translation is CAISEQETGYRYEQYF.

The chain carries TRBV2 and TRBJ1-2, with D uncertain. V lost 3 bases and J lost 0, with 11 bases in between. The germline CDR1 and CDR2 sequences are SNHLY and FYNNEI. The CDR3 loop spans 15 amino acids. The CDR3 loop is CASSEYERPNYGYTF. In DNA, the CDR3 is TGTGCCAGCAGTGAGTACGAGAGGCCTAACTATGGCTACACCTTC.

The chain combines TRBV19 with TRBJ2-7; TRBD2 might be the D (5 bases). CDR3 length: 15 residues. V was pared by 6 bases and J by 2 bases, with 17 bases between. Germline-derived CDR1 and CDR2 are LNHDA and SQIVND (reference sequence). The DNA for the CDR3 is TGTGCCAGTAGACCCCGGGGTGAGGCTACCTACGAGCAGTACTTC. It yields the protein CASRPRGEATYEQYF. Together with reference TRBV19 and TRBJ2-7, the CDR3 gives the full variable domain: DGGITQSPKYLFRKEGQNVTLSCEQNLNHDAMYWYRQDPGQGLRLIYYSQIVNDFQKGDIAEGYSVSREKKESFPLTVTSAQKNPTAFYLCASRPRGEATYEQYFGPGTRLTVT.

The chain links TRBV7-2 to TRBJ2-1; D gene ambiguous. Germline V lookup: CDR1 SGHTA, CDR2 FQGNSA. Deletions cut 2 bases from V and 4 bases from J, with 12 bases between. The CDR3 has 15 residues. The CDR3 region has the DNA TGTGCCAGCAGCTTAACTACAAACCCTTACAATGAGCAGTTCTTC. Amino acids: CASSLTTNPYNEQFF.

The V and J genes are TRBV3-1 (or the pseudogene TRBV3-2) and TRBJ1-1; a weak D match, TRBD1 (5 bases). The ends were cut back, 6 bases at V and 1 base at J, with 18 bases in the middle. Germline-derived CDR1 and CDR2 are LGHDT and YNNKEL (reference sequence). The CDR3 has 16 amino acids. For the CDR3, the DNA is TGTGCCAGCAGTGCAATCAGGGCAGGGCGGAACACTGAAGCTTTCTTT. Protein: CASSAIRAGRNTEAFF.